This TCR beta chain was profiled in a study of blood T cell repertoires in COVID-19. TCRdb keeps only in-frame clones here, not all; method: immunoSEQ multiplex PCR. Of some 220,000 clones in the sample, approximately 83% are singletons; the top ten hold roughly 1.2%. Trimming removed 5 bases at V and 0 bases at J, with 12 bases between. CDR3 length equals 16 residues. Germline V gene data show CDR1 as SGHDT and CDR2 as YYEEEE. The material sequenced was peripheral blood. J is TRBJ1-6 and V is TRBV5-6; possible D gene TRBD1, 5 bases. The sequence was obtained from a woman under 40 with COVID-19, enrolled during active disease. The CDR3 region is CASSRGVSSYNSPLHF. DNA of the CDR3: TGTGCCAGCAGTCGGGGGGTCAGCTCCTATAATTCACCCCTCCACTTT.